This T cell receptor (beta chain) was identified during a study of cytomegalovirus exposure and HLA in healthy donors. Trimming shortened V by 3 bases and J by 2 bases, and 8 bases separated the two germline ends. The germline CDR1 and CDR2 sequences are SNHLY and FYNNEI. The CDR3 has 15 residues. Amplification used 60 Vbeta primers and 13 Jbeta primers. Sequencing was performed with immunoSEQ multiplex PCR; in TCRdb, only in-frame clones are kept and a portion is missing. The sample carries almost 200,000 clones, around three quarters recorded once. The chain joins TRBV2 to TRBJ1-6, with D possibly TRBD1 on 5 matching bases. The TCR comes from a young man in good health and CMV-seronegative. Specimen: PBMCs. CDR3 in DNA: TGTGCCAGCAGTGACGAGACAGCCTATAATTCACCCCTCCACTTT. Its translation is CASSDETAYNSPLHF.